This TCR beta chain comes out of a study of response to subunit inactivated influenza vaccine. Broader study findings: Each seasonal influenza vaccination, the authors suggested, recruits few new T cells.

TCRdb re-derived calls from the RT-PCR reads in MiXCR, one entry per CDR3 protein. The data contain 590,000 or so distinct CDR3 sequences, approximately 15% of them singletons. The CDR3 loop spans 13 amino acids. J was trimmed by 15 bases and V by 2 bases; bases with no gene match: 6. The germline gives CDR1 MNHEY, CDR2 SVGEGT. There are a few counts of this clonotype. Its specificity is unknown. The sequence derives from a man in his fifties or sixties who received an inactivated influenza vaccine. The chain carries TRBV6-2 or TRBV6-3 and TRBJ2-1, with 11 nucleotides matching TRBD2. Sequenced material: PBMCs from blood, taken 14 days before vaccination. CDR3 region: CASSYGLLAGGFF. The CDR3 DNA reads TGTGCCAGCAGTTACGGATTGCTAGCGGGAGGGTTCTTC.